One and the same sample provided the 19 T cell receptor beta chains below, sequenced in a study of T and B cells in COVID-19 patients (dated by TCRdb to 2020 to 2021). Reads for this sample came from an Illumina MiSeq. Multiplex PCR with BIOMED2 TRB-A/B primer pools was used to amplify TRB rearrangements. TCRdb passed the public sequencing reads through fastp at Q25 and MiXCR, retaining productive beta sequences. Every distinct CDR3 protein forms one entry, paired with its most common genes and DNA. This sample lists over 8,000 distinct CDR3 sequences; approximately 40% were detected once. The ten biggest clones cover over 45% of the sample. Genomic DNA extracted from blood, in amounts of roughly 230-550 ng, served as the starting material for amplifying TRB repertoires. Sequenced input: blood. The source is a human donor with active COVID-19.

The chain carries TRBV6-2 or TRBV6-3 and TRBJ2-2; D tentatively reads TRBD1 or TRBD2 (5 bases each). CDR1 and CDR2 (germline): MNHEY, SVGEGT. The CDR3 sequence is 19 residues long. Trimming cost V 3 bases and J 4 bases, with 24 bases left between them. CDR3 in DNA: TGTGCCAGCAGTTATTTTAAGGGGACGGTGCTGGGGGTCACCGGGGAGCTGTTTTTT. Amino acids: CASSYFKGTVLGVTGELFF.

This clonotype was observed a single time. The chain uses TRBV12-3 or TRBV12-4 and TRBJ1-6; the D gene is possibly TRBD1 (5 bases). This CDR3 region has 17 residues. V was trimmed by 6 bases and J by 0 bases, leaving 15 bases between them. This CDR3 reads CASSPEGQSSYNSPLHF. The CDR3 DNA reads TGTGCCAGCAGCCCCGAGGGGCAGAGCTCCTATAATTCACCCCTCCACTTT.

The V gene is TRBV15, the J gene TRBJ1-4; D not resolved. Germline CDR1 is LNHNV and CDR2 is YYDKDF (reference sequence). The CDR3 totals 15 residues. The ends were cut back, 6 bases at V and 7 bases at J, with 18 bases in the middle. The CDR3 DNA follows: TGTGCCACCAGTCGAGTGGCTGTCTCCGGTGAAAAACTGTTTTTT. It translates to CATSRVAVSGEKLFF.

Turning to this clonotype: At one end the junction does not follow the germline gene, possibly because of a read error. The rearrangement joins TRBV11-3 to TRBJ2-7; 7 bases align to TRBD1. CDR3 length: 15 amino acids. Looked up from germline, CDR1 is SGHNT and CDR2 is YENEEA. CDR3 sequence reads: CARSSADGTDDEQYF. Written as DNA, the CDR3 is TGTGCCAGAAGCTCAGCCGACGGGACAGACGACGAGCAGTACTTC.

This chain uses TRBV6-6 with TRBJ1-2; 8 nucleotides agree with TRBD1. J gave up 8 bases and V 3 bases, and 5 bases lay outside the gene matches. The germline V gene has CDR1 MNHNY and CDR2 SVGAGI (reference sequence). The CDR3 consists of 13 residues. The DNA of the CDR3 is TGTGCCAGCAGTTATACGACAGGGGACGGCTACACCTTC. Its translation is CASSYTTGDGYTF.

The genes are TRBV13 and TRBJ2-7; 12 bases are a match to TRBD1. With V trimmed by 0 bases and J by 5 bases, 2 bases remained unmatched. CDR1 is PRHDT, CDR2 FYEKMQ, per germline (reference sequence). The CDR3 sequence is 15 residues long. CDR3 amino acids: CASSLGGTGGNEQYF. CDR3 bases: TGTGCCAGCAGCTTAGGTGGGACAGGGGGCAACGAGCAGTACTTC.

The sample holds one count of this clonotype. In DNA form, the CDR3 reads TGTGCCACCAGTGATTTGGAGGACAGACACTATGGCTACACCTTC. This sequence encodes CATSDLEDRHYGYTF. V is TRBV24-1 and J is TRBJ1-2; the D gene is possibly TRBD1 (6 bases). The CDR3 totals 15 residues. V dropped 0 bases and J dropped 3 bases, with 10 bases sitting between them. CDR1 is KGHDR and CDR2 is SFDVKD in the germline V gene.

The rearrangement uses TRBV6-2 or TRBV6-3 and TRBJ2-7; D may be TRBD2 (6 bases). Per the germline V gene, CDR1 is MNHEY and CDR2 is SVGEGT. This CDR3 region has 16 residues. V was shortened by 2 bases and J by 0 bases, with 14 bases between the two germline ends. The CDR3 coding sequence is TGTGCCAGCAGTTACGCGGGGATGTCTCTCTCCTACGAGCAGTACTTC. Its translation is CASSYAGMSLSYEQYF.

This clonotype was recorded a few times. CDR3 in amino acids: CSVGEAWGSPLHF. CDR3 DNA: TGCAGCGTGGGGGAGGCCTGGGGCTCACCCCTCCACTTT. The V and J genes are TRBV29-1 and TRBJ1-6; D might be TRBD1 (5 bases). Trimming shortened V by 6 bases and J by 10 bases, and 16 bases separated the two germline ends. CDR3 length: 13 residues. CDR1 and CDR2 (germline): SQVTM, ANQGSEA.

This clonotype was counted a few times. The chain recombines TRBV19 with TRBJ1-1; D possibly corresponds to TRBD1 (6 bases). The CDR3 spans 13 residues. Trimming left V 7 bases short and J 4 bases short, with 13 bases between. Germline CDR1 is LNHDA and CDR2 is SQIVND (reference sequence). As DNA, the CDR3 is TGTGCCAGTAATTCACAGGGAAGCACTGAAGCTTTCTTT. Its protein product is CASNSQGSTEAFF.

In its sample, this clonotype is medium-sized. V and J are TRBV10-3 and TRBJ2-1; D gene ambiguous. The CDR3 extends over 11 amino acids. The germline gives CDR1 ENHRY, CDR2 SYGVKD. V gave up 8 bases and J gave up 6 bases, with 8 bases separating them. The CDR3 is CAIGVGNEQFF. DNA of the CDR3: TGTGCCATCGGGGTTGGCAATGAGCAGTTCTTC.

This chain uses TRBV12-3 or TRBV12-4 with TRBJ2-6, with TRBD1 as a possible D gene (5 bases). The CDR3 loop spans 15 amino acids. Trimming left V 10 bases short and J 0 bases short, with 13 bases between. CDR3 coding DNA: TGTGCCACCCGATCCCAGGGCTCTGGGGCCAACGTCCTGACTTTC. Its translation is CATRSQGSGANVLTF.

The chain recombines TRBV4-3 with TRBJ2-3; 8 nucleotides align to TRBD2. Germline CDR1 and CDR2: LGHNA and YSLEER. V dropped 0 bases and J dropped 0; count of bases not matched to a gene: 8. This CDR3 comprises 18 residues. The CDR3 bases are TGCGCCAGCAGCCAAGATGTGGTGGCTAGCGGGAGCACAGATACGCAGTATTTT. Translation: CASSQDVVASGSTDTQYF.

The V call is TRBV19, the J call TRBJ1-3; D uncertain. This CDR3 spans 15 amino acids. Germline lookup yields CDR1 LNHDA and CDR2 SQIVND (reference sequence). Trimming cost V 2 bases and J 0 bases, with 8 bases left between them. The CDR3 sequence is CASSIWSNSGNTIYF. CDR3 in DNA: TGTGCCAGTAGTATATGGAGCAACTCTGGAAACACCATATATTTT.

Concerning this clonotype: This sequence may be a read error, since a much larger clone differs from it by one base. The chain recombines TRBV19 with TRBJ2-7, with TRBD1 as a possible D gene (6 bases). V was shortened by 4 bases and J by 3 bases, with 10 bases between the two germline ends. The CDR3 loop spans 13 amino acids. CDR1 is LNHDA, CDR2 SQIVND, per germline (reference sequence). The CDR3 protein is CASSTGQFYEQYF. For the CDR3, the DNA is TGTGCCAGTAGTACCGGACAGTTCTACGAGCAGTACTTC.

V and J are TRBV6-6 and TRBJ2-5; possible D gene TRBD2, 6 bases. The CDR3 is 15 residues long. Germline lookup yields CDR1 MNHNY and CDR2 SVGAGI (reference sequence). The V gene lost 3 bases and the J gene lost 4 bases, with 15 bases spanning the gap. DNA for the CDR3: TGTGCCAGCAGTTATTGGCGGGGTGAGGGAGAGACCCAGTACTTC. Translation gives CASSYWRGEGETQYF.

The chain couples TRBV12-3 or TRBV12-4 to TRBJ2-7, with D perhaps assigned TRBD1 or TRBD2 (7 bases each). Trimming left V 9 bases short and J 9 bases short, with 21 bases between. The CDR3 length is 13 residues. DNA of the CDR3: TGTGCCAGAAGCCAGGGGGGGGCGCGTGGGCAGTACTTC. Translated, it gives CARSQGGARGQYF.

The chain combines TRBV6-5 with TRBJ2-7; TRBD2 matches 11 bases. The junction had 3 bases not matched to a gene; V was cut back by 8 bases and J by 0 bases. The CDR3 consists of 14 residues. CDR1 MNHEY and CDR2 SVGAGI come from the germline V gene. The CDR3 loop is CASQGLADSYEQYF. The CDR3 nucleotides read TGTGCCAGCCAGGGACTAGCGGACTCCTACGAGCAGTACTTC.

The genes are TRBV11-1 and TRBJ2-2; TRBD1 aligns across 10 bases. The junction had 12 bases not matched to a gene; V was cut back by 5 bases and J by 0 bases. Germline-derived CDR1 and CDR2 are SGHAT and FQDESV (reference sequence). The CDR3 has 19 residues. In DNA, the CDR3 is TGTGCCAGCAGCCGCCAGACAGGGGGCTTTCCCTCGAACACCGGGGAGCTGTTTTTT. Residues: CASSRQTGGFPSNTGELFF.